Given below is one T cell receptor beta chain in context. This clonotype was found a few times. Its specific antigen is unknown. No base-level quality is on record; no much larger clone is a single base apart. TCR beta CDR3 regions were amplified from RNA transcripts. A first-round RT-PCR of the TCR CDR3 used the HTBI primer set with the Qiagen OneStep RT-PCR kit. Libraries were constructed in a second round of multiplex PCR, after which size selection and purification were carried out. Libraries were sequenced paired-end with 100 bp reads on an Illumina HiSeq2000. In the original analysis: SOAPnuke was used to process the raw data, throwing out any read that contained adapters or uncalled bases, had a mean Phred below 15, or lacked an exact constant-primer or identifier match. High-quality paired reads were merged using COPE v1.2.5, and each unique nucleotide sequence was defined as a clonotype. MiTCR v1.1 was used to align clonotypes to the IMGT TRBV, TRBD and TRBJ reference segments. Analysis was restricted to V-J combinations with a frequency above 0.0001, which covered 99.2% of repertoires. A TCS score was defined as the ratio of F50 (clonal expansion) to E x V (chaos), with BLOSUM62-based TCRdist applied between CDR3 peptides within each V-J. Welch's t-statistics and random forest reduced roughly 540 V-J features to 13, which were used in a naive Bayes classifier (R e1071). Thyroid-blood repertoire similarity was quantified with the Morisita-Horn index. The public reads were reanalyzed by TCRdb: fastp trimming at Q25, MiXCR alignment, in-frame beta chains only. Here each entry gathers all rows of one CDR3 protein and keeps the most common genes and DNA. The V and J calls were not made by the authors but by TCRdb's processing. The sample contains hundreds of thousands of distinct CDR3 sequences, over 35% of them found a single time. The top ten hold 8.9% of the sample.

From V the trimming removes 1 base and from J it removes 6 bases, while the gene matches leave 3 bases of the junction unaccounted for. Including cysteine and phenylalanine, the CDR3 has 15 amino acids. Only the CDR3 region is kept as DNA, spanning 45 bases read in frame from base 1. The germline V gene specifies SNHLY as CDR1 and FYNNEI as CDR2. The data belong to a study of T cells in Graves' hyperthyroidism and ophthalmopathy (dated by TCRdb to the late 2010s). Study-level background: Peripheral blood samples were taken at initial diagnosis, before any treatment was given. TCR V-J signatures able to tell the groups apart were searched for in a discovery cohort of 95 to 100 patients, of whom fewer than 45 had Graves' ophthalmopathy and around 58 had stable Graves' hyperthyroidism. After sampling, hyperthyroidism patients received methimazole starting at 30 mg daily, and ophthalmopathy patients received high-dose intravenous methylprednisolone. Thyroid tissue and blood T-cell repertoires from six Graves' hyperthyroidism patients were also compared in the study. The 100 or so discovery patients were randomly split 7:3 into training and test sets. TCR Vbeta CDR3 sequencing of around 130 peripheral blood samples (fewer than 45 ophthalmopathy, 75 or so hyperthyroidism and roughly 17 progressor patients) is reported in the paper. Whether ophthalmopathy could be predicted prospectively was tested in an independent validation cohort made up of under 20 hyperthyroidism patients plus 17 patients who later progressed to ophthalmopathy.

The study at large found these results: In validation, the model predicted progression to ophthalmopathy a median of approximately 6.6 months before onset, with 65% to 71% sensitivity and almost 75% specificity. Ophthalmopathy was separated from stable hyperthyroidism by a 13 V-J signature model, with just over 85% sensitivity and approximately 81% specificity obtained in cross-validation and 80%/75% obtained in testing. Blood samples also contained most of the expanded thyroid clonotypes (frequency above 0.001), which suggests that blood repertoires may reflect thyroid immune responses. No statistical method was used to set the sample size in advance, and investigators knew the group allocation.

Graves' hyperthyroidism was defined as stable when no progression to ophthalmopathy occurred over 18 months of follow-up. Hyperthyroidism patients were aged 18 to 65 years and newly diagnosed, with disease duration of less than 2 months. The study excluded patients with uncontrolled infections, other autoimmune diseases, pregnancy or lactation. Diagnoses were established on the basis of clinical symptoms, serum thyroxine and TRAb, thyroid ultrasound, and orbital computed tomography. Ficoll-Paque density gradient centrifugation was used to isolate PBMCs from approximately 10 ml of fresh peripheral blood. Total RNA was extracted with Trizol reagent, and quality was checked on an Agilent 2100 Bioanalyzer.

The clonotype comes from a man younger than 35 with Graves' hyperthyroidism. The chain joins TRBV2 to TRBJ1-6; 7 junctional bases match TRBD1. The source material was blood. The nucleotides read TGTGCCAGCAGTGAAGGGAGGGGGCTTAATTCACCCCTCCACTTT. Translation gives CASSEGRGLNSPLHF.